This T cell receptor beta chain is drawn from a study of long-term antiretroviral therapy in people with HIV. With survey level as its setting, the immunoSEQ assay was v3.0. Produced via immunoSEQ multiplex PCR; TCRdb's table is partial and in-frame only. The table has fewer than 30,000 clones, approximately 88% seen once. From each donor, at least one pre-ART PBMC sample and at least two post-ART PBMC samples were obtained. In the United States, treatment was given to all participants with HIV. Study outcomes and limitations: Increased diversity was seen after ART, yet it remained lower than in transplant donor controls. Information on adherence to ART, viral resistance or therapy changes was unavailable.

About this clone itself: Its antigen is as yet unknown.

This receptor was obtained from a man aged 25-45 years with HIV. Sequenced material: unsorted PBMCs, taken nearly 2.9 years after starting antiretroviral therapy.

CDR3 protein: CASGGNYEQYF. As DNA, the CDR3 is TGTGCCAGCGGAGGGAACTACGAGCAGTACTTC. This rearrangement joins TRBV9 to TRBJ2-7, with a possible D match to TRBD2 (6 bases). The ends were cut back, 7 bases at V and 3 bases at J, with 8 bases in the middle. The V gene's germline CDR1 is SGDLS and CDR2 YYNGEE. This CDR3 has 11 amino acids.